The clone carrying this T cell receptor beta chain was counted at least ten times. Its target is not known. The V and J ends lost 7 bases and 3 bases, in that order; junction bases with no gene match: 11. CDR3 length equals 15 residues. The germline gives CDR1 MNHEY, CDR2 SMNVEV (reference sequence). The investigators amplified TCR beta CDR3 regions from RNA transcripts. Researchers ran a first-round RT-PCR on the TCR CDR3 using the HTBI primer set. TCRdb ran MiXCR on the multiplex PCR reads and lists one entry per CDR3 protein. The data hold 300,000 to 350,000 distinct CDR3 sequences, with about a sixth observed a single time. The data belong to a study of T cells in Graves' hyperthyroidism and ophthalmopathy. Study-wide results and limits: Ophthalmopathy and stable hyperthyroidism were separated by a 13 V-J model.

Uncontrolled infection, other autoimmune disease, pregnancy or lactation led to exclusion. Using around 10 ml of fresh peripheral blood, PBMCs were prepared. Sequenced sample: blood. This chain joins TRBV27 and TRBJ2-7; 8 bases are a match to TRBD2. This TCR was sampled from a woman aged 40-49 years with Graves' ophthalmopathy. CDR3 region: CASTPPGGKNYEQYF. The CDR3 region has the DNA TGTGCCAGCACCCCACCGGGAGGGAAGAACTACGAGCAGTACTTC.